The subject of this entry is one T cell receptor (beta chain). The sample is drawn from a study of blood T cell repertoires in COVID-19. In the study overall: PBMCs, B-cell-depleted T cells, or T cells provided the cDNA or gDNA that made up the material.

The participants were between about 18 and 95 years old and came from 24 US areas. Cohort allocation depended upon clinical history that participants reported. The ends were cut back, 0 bases at V and 14 bases at J, with 14 bases in the middle. CDR3 length equals 13 residues. Looked up from germline, CDR1 is GTSNPN and CDR2 is SVGIG (reference sequence). Per the original methods: Counts of nucleated cells, estimated from reference gene primer amplification, were obtained. Assay used: immunoSEQ multiplex PCR; TCRdb lists only in-frame clones, some missing. The D gene and trimming were derived from the DNA, and the V and J assignments and clone size from that table. The sample lists roughly 400,000 clones, approximately 91% occurring once.

The sequence was collected from a woman aged 35 to 49 with acute COVID-19. The sample consisted of PBMCs or T cells enriched from blood (not recorded which). V and J are TRBV30 and TRBJ1-6; D is unclear. For the CDR3, the DNA is TGTGCCTGGAGTGTTCTTGGGTCCGGGTCCCTCCACTTT. The encoded protein is CAWSVLGSGSLHF.